The next 19 T cell receptor beta chains were all read from a single sample in a study of T cell changes during pregnancy in multiple sclerosis. Libraries were prepared by immunoSEQ multiplex PCR; TCRdb keeps only in-frame clonotypes and omits some of them. The data contain some 40,000 clones, approximately 92% of them singletons. The sample was CD8+ T cells from peripheral blood mononuclear cells, taken before pregnancy. The receptors come from a female donor with multiple sclerosis, enrolled in a pregnancy study.

The chain carries TRBV28 and TRBJ1-1; the D gene is possibly TRBD1 (5 bases). Germline loops: CDR1 MDHEN, CDR2 SYDVKM. Deletions cut 8 bases from V and 7 bases from J, with 8 bases between. The CDR3 runs to 10 residues. The CDR3 nucleotides read TGTGCCAGCCGAGACAGTGAAGCTTTCTTT. Protein: CASRDSEAFF. The variable domain in full, with the rest retrieved from reference TRBV28 and TRBJ1-1, is DVKVTQSSRYLVKRTGEKVFLECVQDMDHENMFWYRQDPGLGLRLIYFSYDVKMKEKGDIPEGYSVSREKKERFSLILESASTNQTSMYLCASRDSEAFFGQGTRLTVV.

V and J are TRBV5-5 and TRBJ2-3, with TRBD2 matching 14 bases. The CDR3 extends over 19 amino acids. V trimming: 0 bases; J trimming: 2 bases; junction bases outside the gene matches: 8. Germline V gene lookup returns CDR1 SGHKS and CDR2 YYEKEE (reference sequence). CDR3 region: CASSLGTRTSGGSTDTQYF. As DNA, the CDR3 is TGTGCCAGCAGCTTGGGGACAAGGACTAGCGGGGGGTCCACAGATACGCAGTATTTT.

The V call is TRBV2, the J call TRBJ1-1, with 10 bases identical to TRBD1. The ends lost 6 bases at V and 4 bases at J; junction bases unmatched: 2. Germline-derived CDR1 and CDR2 are SNHLY and FYNNEI. The CDR3 runs to 13 residues. CDR3 nucleotides: TGTGCCAGCAGGGACAGGGGGGGCACTGAAGCTTTCTTT. It yields the protein CASRDRGGTEAFF.

V is TRBV7-9 and J is TRBJ2-3, with D perhaps TRBD2 (5 bases). The CDR3 length is 13 residues. Trimming left V 3 bases short and J 6 bases short, with 10 bases between. From germline, CDR1 is SEHNR and CDR2 FQNEAQ (reference sequence). The CDR3 sequence: CASSLRVWDTQYF. The CDR3 DNA is TGTGCCAGCAGCTTGAGGGTGTGGGATACGCAGTATTTT.

The rearrangement joins TRBV28 to TRBJ2-1, with D unclear. V was shortened by 3 bases and J by 7 bases, with 16 bases between the two germline ends. The length of the CDR3 is 15 residues. Germline V gives CDR1 MDHEN, CDR2 SYDVKM. CDR3 in amino acids: CASSFFPLKRNEQFF. For the CDR3, the DNA is TGTGCCAGCAGTTTTTTCCCTCTTAAGCGAAATGAGCAGTTCTTC.

The V call is TRBV18, the J call TRBJ1-1, with 7 bases fitting TRBD1. Germline CDR1 is KGHSH and CDR2 is LQKENI. V trimming: 3 bases; J trimming: 2 bases; junction bases outside the gene matches: 3. The length of the CDR3 is 14 residues. The CDR3 is CASSPGQFNTEAFF. The CDR3 DNA follows: TGTGCCAGCTCACCGGGACAGTTCAACACTGAAGCTTTCTTT. Variable domain in full (rest from reference TRBV18 and TRBJ1-1): NAGVMQNPRHLVRRRGQEARLRCSPMKGHSHVYWYRQLPEEGLKFMVYLQKENIIDESGMPKERFSAEFPKEGPSILRIQQVVRGDSAAYFCASSPGQFNTEAFFGQGTRLTVV.

The chain has TRBV4-2 and TRBJ1-5; D is ambiguous. The CDR3 is 15 amino acids. Germline V gene lookup returns CDR1 LGHNA and CDR2 YNFKEQ. Trimming removed 2 bases at V and 0 bases at J, with 8 bases between. As DNA, the CDR3 is TGTGCCAGCAGCCAAAGGCAGGATAGCAATCAGCCCCAGCATTTT. Translation: CASSQRQDSNQPQHF.

The V gene is TRBV15, the J gene TRBJ1-1, with 8 bases fitting TRBD1. V shed 3 bases and J 4 bases; nucleotides not matched to a gene: 4. CDR3 length: 14 residues. Germline CDR1 LNHNV, CDR2 YYDKDF (reference sequence). The CDR3 nucleotides read TGTGCCACCAGCAGGGACAGGGCCCCCACTGAAGCTTTCTTT. Translated: CATSRDRAPTEAFF.

This chain links TRBV27 with TRBJ2-1; TRBD1 is a possible D gene (6 bases). Trimming stripped 9 bases from V and 1 base from J, with 10 bases between. Germline CDR1 is MNHEY and CDR2 is SMNVEV (reference sequence). The CDR3 has 13 amino acids. The CDR3 sequence is CASLGQSYNEQFF. CDR3 nucleotide sequence: TGTGCCAGTCTTGGACAGTCCTACAATGAGCAGTTCTTC.

The table lists this clone with a count of one. The V and J genes are TRBV7-9 and TRBJ2-7; the match to TRBD1 covers 11 bases. The CDR3 runs to 15 residues. Germline V gene data show CDR1 as SEHNR and CDR2 as FQNEAQ (reference sequence). V trimming: 4 bases; J trimming: 2 bases; junction bases outside the gene matches: 4. The CDR3 coding sequence is TGTGCCAGCAGCTCTCCGGGACAGGGGGCCTACGAGCAGTACTTC. Translation gives CASSSPGQGAYEQYF.

This clone has a single count. The chain uses TRBV4-1 and TRBJ2-1; the D gene is possibly TRBD1 (5 bases). Trimming pared 3 bases from V and 4 bases from J, leaving 22 bases between. This CDR3 has 18 amino acids. Germline V gene sequence: CDR1 MGHRA, CDR2 YSYEKL. The CDR3 DNA is TGCGCCAGCAGCCACGAAAAAGACAGCAGCAGAATTTACAATGAGCAGTTCTTC. Translated: CASSHEKDSSRIYNEQFF.

The chain is built from TRBV7-6 and TRBJ2-3; 7 nucleotides agree with TRBD1. The CDR3 has 15 amino acids. Germline lookup yields CDR1 SGHVS and CDR2 FNYEAQ. With V trimmed by 6 bases and J by 0 bases, 6 bases remained unmatched. CDR3 DNA: TGTGCCAGCAGTAAGGGGGCGACTAGCACAGATACGCAGTATTTT. Translating gives CASSKGATSTDTQYF. Full variable domain (outside the CDR3, taken from reference TRBV7-6 and TRBJ2-3): GAGVSQSPRYKVTKRGQDVALRCDPISGHVSLYWYRQALGQGPEFLTYFNYEAQQDKSGLPNDRFSAERPEGSISTLTIQRTEQRDSAMYRCASSKGATSTDTQYFGPGTRLTVL.

This chain connects TRBV4-1 to TRBJ2-1, with 7 bases lining up with TRBD1. CDR1 is MGHRA, CDR2 YSYEKL, per germline. The CDR3 spans 15 residues. V was pared by 4 bases and J by 1 base, with 4 bases of the junction left unmatched. The CDR3 loop is CASSPGQWSYNEQFF. The CDR3 DNA sequence: TGCGCCAGCAGCCCGGGACAGTGGTCCTACAATGAGCAGTTCTTC.

The chain couples TRBV12-2 to TRBJ1-4; the D call TRBD1 from the table was never checked on the DNA. TRBV12-2 is a documented pseudogene. The CDR3 contains 15 residues. CDR3 DNA sequence: TGTGCAAGTCGCTTAGCGGCTCAAATCAATGAAAAACTGTTTTTT. Amino acid sequence: CASRLAAQINEKLFF.

The genes are TRBV5-1 and TRBJ2-3; TRBD2 might be the D (6 bases). This CDR3 comprises 16 residues. Looked up from germline, CDR1 is SGHRS and CDR2 is YFSETQ. V lost 4 bases and J lost 0, with 15 bases in between. The CDR3 loop is CASSLRLVASTDTQYF. In nucleotides, the CDR3 is TGCGCCAGCAGCCTCCGACTAGTGGCTAGCACAGATACGCAGTATTTT.

This chain joins TRBV5-1 and TRBJ2-1; 9 nucleotides align to TRBD2. From germline, CDR1 is SGHRS and CDR2 YFSETQ. Trimming removed 2 bases from V and 8 bases from J; junction bases left unmatched: 11. The CDR3 consists of 16 residues. The CDR3 protein is CASSLLGTSSTDEQFF. The CDR3 region has the DNA TGCGCCAGCAGCTTATTAGGGACTAGCTCGACGGATGAGCAGTTCTTC.

This chain joins TRBV7-8 and TRBJ2-7; D may be TRBD1 (6 bases). Trimming took off 5 bases at V and 0 bases at J, with 14 bases between the two ends. Germline V gene sequence: CDR1 SGHVS, CDR2 FQNEAQ. This CDR3 region has 15 residues. In DNA form, the CDR3 reads TGTGCCAGCAGCGGCAGGGGTCGGAGCTCCTACGAGCAGTACTTC. Translating gives CASSGRGRSSYEQYF.

The chain carries TRBV27 and TRBJ1-1, with a possible D match to TRBD1 (5 bases). Germline CDR1 reads MNHEY; CDR2 reads SMNVEV (reference sequence). The V gene lost 5 bases and the J gene lost 3 bases, with 25 bases spanning the gap. There are 18 residues in the CDR3. The CDR3 DNA reads as TGTGCCAGCAGTCCAAAATTCCTCGGAGGGGATAGGTACACTGAAGCTTTCTTT. Its protein is CASSPKFLGGDRYTEAFF.

The rearrangement links TRBV28 to TRBJ1-1; 7 bases are a match to TRBD1. In germline, CDR1 is MDHEN, CDR2 SYDVKM. Trimming cost V 7 bases and J 3 bases; bases outside gene matches: 11. The CDR3 extends over 15 amino acids. Here the CDR3 reads CASMSSSGGDTEAFF. DNA of the CDR3: TGTGCCAGCATGTCCTCTTCAGGGGGAGACACTGAAGCTTTCTTT.